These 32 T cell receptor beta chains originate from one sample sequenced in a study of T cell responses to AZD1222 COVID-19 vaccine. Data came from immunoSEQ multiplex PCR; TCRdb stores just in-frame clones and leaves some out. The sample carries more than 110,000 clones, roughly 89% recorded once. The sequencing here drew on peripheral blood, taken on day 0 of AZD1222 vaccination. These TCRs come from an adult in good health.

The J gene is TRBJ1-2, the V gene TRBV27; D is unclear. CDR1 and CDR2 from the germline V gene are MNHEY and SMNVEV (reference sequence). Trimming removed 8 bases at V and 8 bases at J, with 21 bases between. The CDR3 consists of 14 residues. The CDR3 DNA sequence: TGTGCCAGCTCCCAGAGAAGGGAACTGAGAGGCTACACCTTC. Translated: CASSQRRELRGYTF.

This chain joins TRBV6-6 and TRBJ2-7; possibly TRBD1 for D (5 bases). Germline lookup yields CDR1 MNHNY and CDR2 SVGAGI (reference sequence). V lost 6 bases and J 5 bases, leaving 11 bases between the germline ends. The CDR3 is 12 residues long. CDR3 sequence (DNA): TGTGCCAGCAGCCGACAGACACACGAGCAGTACTTC. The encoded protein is CASSRQTHEQYF.

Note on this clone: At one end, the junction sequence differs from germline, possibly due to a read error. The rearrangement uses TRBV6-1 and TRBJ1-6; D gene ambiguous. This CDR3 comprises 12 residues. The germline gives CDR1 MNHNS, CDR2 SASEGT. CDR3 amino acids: CASSEGSSPLHF. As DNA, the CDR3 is TGTGCCAGCAGCGAAGGGTCATCACCCCTCCACTTT.

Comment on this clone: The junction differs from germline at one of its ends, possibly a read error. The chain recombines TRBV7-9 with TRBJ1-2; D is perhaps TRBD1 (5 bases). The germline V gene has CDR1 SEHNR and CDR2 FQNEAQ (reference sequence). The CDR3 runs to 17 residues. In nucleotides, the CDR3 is TGTGCCAGCAGCTTAGGAGCGACAGATCCCTTAAACTCTGGCTACACCTTC. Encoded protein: CASSLGATDPLNSGYTF.

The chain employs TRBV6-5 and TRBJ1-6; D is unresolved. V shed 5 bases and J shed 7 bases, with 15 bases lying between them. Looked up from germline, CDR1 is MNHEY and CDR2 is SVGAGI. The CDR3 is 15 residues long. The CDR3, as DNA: TGTGCCAGCAGTCTAGGGAGCGGTATGAATTCACCCCTCCACTTT. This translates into CASSLGSGMNSPLHF.

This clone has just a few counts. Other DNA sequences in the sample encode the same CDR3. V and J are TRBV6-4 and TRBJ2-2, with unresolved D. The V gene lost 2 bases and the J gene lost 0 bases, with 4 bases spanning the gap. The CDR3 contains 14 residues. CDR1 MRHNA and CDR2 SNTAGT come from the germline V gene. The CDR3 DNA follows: TGTGCCAGCAGTGACGGCACGAACACCGGGGAGCTGTTTTTT. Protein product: CASSDGTNTGELFF.

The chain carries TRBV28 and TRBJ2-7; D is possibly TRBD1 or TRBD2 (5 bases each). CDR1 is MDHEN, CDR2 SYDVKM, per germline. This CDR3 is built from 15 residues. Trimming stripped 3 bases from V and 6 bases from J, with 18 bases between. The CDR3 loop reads CASSFRDPSVFEQYF. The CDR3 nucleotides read TGTGCCAGCAGTTTCCGGGACCCTTCAGTGTTCGAGCAGTACTTC.

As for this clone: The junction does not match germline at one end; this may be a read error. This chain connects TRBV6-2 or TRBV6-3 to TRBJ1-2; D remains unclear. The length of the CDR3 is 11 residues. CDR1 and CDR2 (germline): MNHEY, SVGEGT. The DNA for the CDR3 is TGTGCCACCAGTCGGGTGAGCGGCTACACCTTC. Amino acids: CATSRVSGYTF.

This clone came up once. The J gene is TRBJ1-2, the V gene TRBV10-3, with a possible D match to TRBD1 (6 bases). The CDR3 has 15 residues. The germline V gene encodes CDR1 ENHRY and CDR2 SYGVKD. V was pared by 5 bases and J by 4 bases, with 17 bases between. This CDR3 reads CAISSDRPSSYGYTF. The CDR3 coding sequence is TGTGCCATCAGTTCTGACAGGCCCAGCTCCTATGGCTACACCTTC.

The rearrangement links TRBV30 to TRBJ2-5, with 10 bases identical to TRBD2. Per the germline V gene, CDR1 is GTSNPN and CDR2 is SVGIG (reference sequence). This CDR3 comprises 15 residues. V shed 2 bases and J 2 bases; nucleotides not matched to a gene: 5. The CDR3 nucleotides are TGTGCCTGGAGTCGAGGACTAGCGGTACAAGAGACCCAGTACTTC. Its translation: CAWSRGLAVQETQYF.

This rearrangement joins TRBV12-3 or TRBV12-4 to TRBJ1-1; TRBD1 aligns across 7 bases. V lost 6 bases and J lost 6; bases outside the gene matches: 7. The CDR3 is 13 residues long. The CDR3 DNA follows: TGTGCCAGCAGCTACAGGGGTGCTGCTGAAGCTTTCTTT. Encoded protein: CASSYRGAAEAFF.

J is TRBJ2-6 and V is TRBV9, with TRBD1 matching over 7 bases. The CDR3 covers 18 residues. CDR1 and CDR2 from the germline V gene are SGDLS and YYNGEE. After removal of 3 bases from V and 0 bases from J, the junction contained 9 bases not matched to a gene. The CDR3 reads CASSALGQTSSGANVLTF. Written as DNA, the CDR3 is TGTGCCAGCAGCGCCTTGGGACAGACCAGCTCTGGGGCCAACGTCCTGACTTTC.

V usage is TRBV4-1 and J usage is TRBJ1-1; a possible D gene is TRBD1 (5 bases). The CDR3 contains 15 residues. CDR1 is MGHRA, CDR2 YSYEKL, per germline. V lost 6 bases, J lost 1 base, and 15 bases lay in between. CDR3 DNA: TGCGCCAGCAGGAGGGTGGGGCAGTCGAACACTGAAGCTTTCTTT. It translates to CASRRVGQSNTEAFF.

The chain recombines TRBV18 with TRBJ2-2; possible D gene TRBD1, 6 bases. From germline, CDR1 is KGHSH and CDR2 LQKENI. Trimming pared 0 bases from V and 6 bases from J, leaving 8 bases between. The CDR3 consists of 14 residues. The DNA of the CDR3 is TGTGCCAGCTCACCACCAACAGGGTCCGGGGAGCTGTTTTTT. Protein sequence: CASSPPTGSGELFF. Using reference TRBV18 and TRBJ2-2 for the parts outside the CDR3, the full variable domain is NAGVMQNPRHLVRRRGQEARLRCSPMKGHSHVYWYRQLPEEGLKFMVYLQKENIIDESGMPKERFSAEFPKEGPSILRIQQVVRGDSAAYFCASSPPTGSGELFFGEGSRLTVL.

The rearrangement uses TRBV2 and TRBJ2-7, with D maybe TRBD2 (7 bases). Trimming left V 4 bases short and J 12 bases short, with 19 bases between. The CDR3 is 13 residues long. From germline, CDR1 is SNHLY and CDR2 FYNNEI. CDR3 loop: CASSGGLPGGSYF. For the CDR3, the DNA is TGTGCCAGCAGTGGTGGACTCCCGGGGGGCTCGTACTTC.

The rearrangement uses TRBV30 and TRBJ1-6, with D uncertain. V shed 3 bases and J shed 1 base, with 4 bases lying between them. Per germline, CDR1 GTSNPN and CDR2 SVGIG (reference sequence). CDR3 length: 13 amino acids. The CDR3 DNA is TGTGCCTGGAGGTCTTCCTATAATTCACCCCTCCACTTT. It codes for CAWRSSYNSPLHF.

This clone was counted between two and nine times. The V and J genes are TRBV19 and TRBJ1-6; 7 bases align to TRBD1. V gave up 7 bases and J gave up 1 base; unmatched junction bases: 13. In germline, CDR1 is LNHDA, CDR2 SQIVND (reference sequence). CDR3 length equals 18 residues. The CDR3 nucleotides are TGTGCCAGTACGGAGAAGGGGGCGTCTTGGTCCTATAATTCACCCCTCCACTTT. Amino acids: CASTEKGASWSYNSPLHF.

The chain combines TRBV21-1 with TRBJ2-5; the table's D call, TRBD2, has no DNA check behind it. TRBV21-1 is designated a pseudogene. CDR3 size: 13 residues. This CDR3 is CASTTGTQETQYF. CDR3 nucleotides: TGTGCCAGCACCACGGGGACTCAAGAGACCCAGTACTTC.

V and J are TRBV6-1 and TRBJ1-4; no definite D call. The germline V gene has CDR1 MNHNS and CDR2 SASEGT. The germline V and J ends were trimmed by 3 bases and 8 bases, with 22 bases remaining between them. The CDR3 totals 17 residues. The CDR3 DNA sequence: TGTGCCAGCAGTGACCGCCAAAACACATCCCCTAGGGAAAAACTGTTTTTT. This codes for CASSDRQNTSPREKLFF.

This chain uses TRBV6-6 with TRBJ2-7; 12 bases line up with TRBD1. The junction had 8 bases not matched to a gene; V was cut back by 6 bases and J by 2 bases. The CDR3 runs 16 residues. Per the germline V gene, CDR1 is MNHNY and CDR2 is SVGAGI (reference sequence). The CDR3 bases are TGTGCCAGCAGCCGATCCGGGACAGGGGGCACCTACGAGCAGTACTTC. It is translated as CASSRSGTGGTYEQYF.

CDR3 in DNA: TGTGCCAGCCGCGGGAGCAATCAGCCCCAGCATTTT. Its protein is CASRGSNQPQHF. The chain carries TRBV6-5 and TRBJ1-5, with D unresolved. CDR1 and CDR2 from the germline V gene are MNHEY and SVGAGI. V dropped 8 bases and J dropped 1 base, with 6 bases sitting between them. This CDR3 comprises 12 residues.

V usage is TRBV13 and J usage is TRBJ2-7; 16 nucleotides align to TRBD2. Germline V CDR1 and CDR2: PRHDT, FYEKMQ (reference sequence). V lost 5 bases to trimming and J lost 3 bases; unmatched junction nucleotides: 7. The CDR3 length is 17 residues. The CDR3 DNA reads TGTGCCAGCAGCACCGGGACTAGCGGGAGGGCCCTCTACGAGCAGTACTTC. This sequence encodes CASSTGTSGRALYEQYF. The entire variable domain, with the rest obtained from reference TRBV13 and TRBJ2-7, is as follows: AAGVIQSPRHLIKEKRETATLKCYPIPRHDTVYWYQQGPGQDPQFLISFYEKMQSDKGSIPDRFSAQQFSDYHSELNMSSLELGDSALYFCASSTGTSGRALYEQYFGPGTRLTVT.

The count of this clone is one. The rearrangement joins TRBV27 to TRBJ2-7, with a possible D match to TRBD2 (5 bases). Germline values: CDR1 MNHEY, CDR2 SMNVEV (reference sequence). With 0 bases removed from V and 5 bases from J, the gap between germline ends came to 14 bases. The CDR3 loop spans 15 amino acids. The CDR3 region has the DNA TGTGCCAGCAGTTTATCGAGGGAGCTTCCCAACGAGCAGTACTTC. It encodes CASSLSRELPNEQYF.

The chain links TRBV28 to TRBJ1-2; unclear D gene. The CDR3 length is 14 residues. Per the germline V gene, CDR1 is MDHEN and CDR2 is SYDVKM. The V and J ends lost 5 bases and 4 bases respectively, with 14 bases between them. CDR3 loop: CASSPRRTLYGYTF. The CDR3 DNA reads TGTGCCAGCAGTCCACGCCGGACCCTCTATGGCTACACCTTC.

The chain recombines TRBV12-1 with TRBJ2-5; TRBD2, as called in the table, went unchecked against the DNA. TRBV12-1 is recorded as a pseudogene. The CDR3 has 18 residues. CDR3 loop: CASSSHAISGRREETQYF. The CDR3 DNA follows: TGTGCCAGCAGCTCCCATGCCATAAGCGGGCGAAGAGAAGAGACCCAGTACTTC.

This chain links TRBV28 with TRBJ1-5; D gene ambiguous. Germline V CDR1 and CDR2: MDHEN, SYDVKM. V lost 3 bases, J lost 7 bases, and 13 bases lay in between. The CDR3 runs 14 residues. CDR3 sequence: CASSFRSPRQPQHF. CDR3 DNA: TGTGCCAGCAGTTTCAGATCTCCCAGGCAGCCCCAGCATTTT.

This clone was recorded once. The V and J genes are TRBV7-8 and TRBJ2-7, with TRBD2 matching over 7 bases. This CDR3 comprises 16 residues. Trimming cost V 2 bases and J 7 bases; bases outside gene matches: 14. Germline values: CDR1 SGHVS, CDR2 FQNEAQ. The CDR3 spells CASSLTSVNKPWEQYF. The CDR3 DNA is TGTGCCAGCAGCTTAACTAGCGTGAATAAACCGTGGGAGCAGTACTTC.

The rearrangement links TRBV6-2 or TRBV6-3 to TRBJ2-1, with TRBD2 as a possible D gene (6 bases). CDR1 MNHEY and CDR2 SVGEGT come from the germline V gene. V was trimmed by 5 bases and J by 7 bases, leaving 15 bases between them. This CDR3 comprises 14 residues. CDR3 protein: CASSHGSRVNEQFF. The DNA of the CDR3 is TGTGCCAGCAGTCACGGGAGTAGGGTTAATGAGCAGTTCTTC.

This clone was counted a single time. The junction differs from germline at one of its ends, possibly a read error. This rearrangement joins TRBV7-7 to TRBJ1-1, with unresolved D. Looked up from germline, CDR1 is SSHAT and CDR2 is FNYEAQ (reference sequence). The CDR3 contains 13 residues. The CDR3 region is CASSPLQNTEAFF. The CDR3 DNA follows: TGTGCTAGCAGCCCTTTACAGAACACTGAAGCTTTCTTT.

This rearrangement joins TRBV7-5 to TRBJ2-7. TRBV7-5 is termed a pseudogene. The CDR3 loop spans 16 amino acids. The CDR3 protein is CARSPSLWGAGYEQYF. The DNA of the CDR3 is TGTGCCAGAAGCCCTAGCTTGTGGGGGGCAGGCTACGAGCAGTACTTC.

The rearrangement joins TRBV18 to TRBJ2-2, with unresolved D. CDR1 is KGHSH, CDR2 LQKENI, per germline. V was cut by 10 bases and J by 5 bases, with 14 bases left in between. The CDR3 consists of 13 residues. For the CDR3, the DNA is TGTGCCAAACCCAGCAAAGGGACCGGGGAGCTGTTTTTT. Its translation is CAKPSKGTGELFF. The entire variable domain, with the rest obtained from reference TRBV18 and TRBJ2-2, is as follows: NAGVMQNPRHLVRRRGQEARLRCSPMKGHSHVYWYRQLPEEGLKFMVYLQKENIIDESGMPKERFSAEFPKEGPSILRIQQVVRGDSAAYFCAKPSKGTGELFFGEGSRLTVL.

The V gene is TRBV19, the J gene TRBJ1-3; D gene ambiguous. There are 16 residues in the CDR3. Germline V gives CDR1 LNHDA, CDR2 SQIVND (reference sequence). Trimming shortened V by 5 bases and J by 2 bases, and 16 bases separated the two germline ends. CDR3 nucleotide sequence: TGTGCCAGTAGTCCTCCTGCCCTCTCTCCTGGAAACACCATATATTTT. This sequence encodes CASSPPALSPGNTIYF. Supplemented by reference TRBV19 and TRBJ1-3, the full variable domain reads DGGITQSPKYLFRKEGQNVTLSCEQNLNHDAMYWYRQDPGQGLRLIYYSQIVNDFQKGDIAEGYSVSREKKESFPLTVTSAQKNPTAFYLCASSPPALSPGNTIYFGEGSWLTVV.